This T cell receptor (beta chain) was sequenced in a study of blood T cells in healthy people across ages. General study points: Long-lived donors exceeded aged donors in naive CD4+ cells and diversity.

Worth noting for this clonotype: No antigen is known for it.

CDR3 length: 15 residues. The V and J ends lost 7 bases and 2 bases respectively, with 17 bases between them. CDR1 and CDR2 from the germline V gene are MDHEN and SYDVKM. With a J-beta primer mix and a sample-barcoded 5' primer, a second PCR ran about 7 to 11 cycles. TCRdb passed the 5' RACE reads through MiXCR, listing each CDR3 protein once. The sample lists around 990,000 distinct CDR3 sequences; approximately 26% were seen once. The same sample was also used in a study of T cells of mothers and their children.

The gene calls are TRBV28 and TRBJ1-2; D not resolved. The clonotype comes from a girl aged 2 to 9 in good health. Sequenced input: blood. Here the CDR3 reads CASTHGLTLNYGYTF. CDR3 coding DNA: TGTGCCAGCACCCACGGCCTTACCCTGAACTATGGCTACACCTTC.